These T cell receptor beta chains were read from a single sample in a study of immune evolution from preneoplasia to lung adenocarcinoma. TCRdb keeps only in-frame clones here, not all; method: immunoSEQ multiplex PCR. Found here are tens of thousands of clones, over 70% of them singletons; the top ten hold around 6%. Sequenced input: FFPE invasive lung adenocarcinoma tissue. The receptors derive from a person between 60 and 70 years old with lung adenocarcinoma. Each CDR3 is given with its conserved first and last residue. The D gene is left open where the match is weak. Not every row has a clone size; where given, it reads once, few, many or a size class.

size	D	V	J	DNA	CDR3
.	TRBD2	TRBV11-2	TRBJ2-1	TGTGCCAGCAGCTTCGTTAGCGGGACTAACAATGAGCAGTTCTTC	CASSFVSGTNNEQFF
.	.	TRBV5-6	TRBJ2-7	TGTGCCAGCAGCTTGGCAAGTACCAACCTATTCTACGAGCAGTACTTC	CASSLASTNLFYEQYF
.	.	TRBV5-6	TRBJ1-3	TGTGCCAGCAGCTTGCCAGGGAACTCTGGAAACACCATATATTTT	CASSLPGNSGNTIYF
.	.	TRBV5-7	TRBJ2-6	TGTGCCAGCTTCGAGTGGTTAGGGGCCAACGTCCTGACTTTC	CASFEWLGANVLTF
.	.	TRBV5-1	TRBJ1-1	TGCGCCAGCAGCTCTAGACAGGCAGAAGCTTTCTTT	CASSSRQAEAFF
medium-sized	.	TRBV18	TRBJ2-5	TGTGCCAGCTCACAGGGGGACCAAGAGACCCAGTACTTC	CASSQGDQETQYF
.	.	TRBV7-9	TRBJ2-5	TGTGCCAGCAGCTCCGGGACCGAAGAGACCCAGTACTTC	CASSSGTEETQYF
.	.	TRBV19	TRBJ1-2	TGTGCCAGTACCTCGGGACAACAGAGCGCTGGCTACACCTTC	CASTSGQQSAGYTF
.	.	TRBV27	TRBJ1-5	TGTGCCAGCAGTTTTACAGGTGTAGGACAGCCCCAGCATTTT	CASSFTGVGQPQHF
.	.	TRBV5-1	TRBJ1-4	TGCGCCAGCAGCTTGAAAGCCGGTAGATGGTTGCAAGAAAAACTGTTTTTT	CASSLKAGRWLQEKLFF
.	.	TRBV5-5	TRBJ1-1	TGTGCCAGCAGCCCAAGGGGCAATGTCGGACAGCTAGAAATCACTGAAGCTTTCTTT	CASSPRGNVGQLEITEAFF
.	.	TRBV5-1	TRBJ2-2	TGCGCCAGCAGCTTGGAAGGGTACGGGGAGCTGTTTTTT	CASSLEGYGELFF
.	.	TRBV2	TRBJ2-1	TGTGCCAGCAGTGACTGGCAGGGTGGGGATGAGCAGTTCTTC	CASSDWQGGDEQFF
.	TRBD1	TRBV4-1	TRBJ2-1	TGCGCCAGCAGCCAACCCGGACAGGTAAAACATGAGCAGTTCTTC	CASSQPGQVKHEQFF
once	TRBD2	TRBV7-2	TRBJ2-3	TGTGCCAGCAGCTCCCAGGGTGCGGGAGGGGGAGATACGCAGTATTTT	CASSSQGAGGGDTQYF
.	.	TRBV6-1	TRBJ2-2	TGTGCCAGCAGTGCCGTAAGGGGTCCCACCGGGGAGCTGTTTTTT	CASSAVRGPTGELFF
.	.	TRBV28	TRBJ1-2	TGTGCCAGCACCAGACGAGGGCGGAACTATGGCTACACCTTC	CASTRRGRNYGYTF
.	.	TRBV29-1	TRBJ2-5	TGCAGCGTCAGGGAGGTAGGGCAAGAGACCCAGTACTTC	CSVREVGQETQYF
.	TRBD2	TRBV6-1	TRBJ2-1	TGTGCCAGCAGAACTAGCGGGAGCTCCTACAATGAGCAGTTCTTC	CASRTSGSSYNEQFF
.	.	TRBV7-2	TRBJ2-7	TGTGCCAGCAGCGGTCGACAGGAAGGGACGGCGGTACAGTACTTC	CASSGRQEGTAVQYF
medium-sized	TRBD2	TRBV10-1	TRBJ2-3	TGCGCCAGCAGTGAGTTAACCGGGACTAGCGGGAGACGTAACGCAGATACGCAGTATTTT	CASSELTGTSGRRNADTQYF
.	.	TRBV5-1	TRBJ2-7	TGCGCCAGCAGCAGCCGGGACATCTACGAGCAGTACTTC	CASSSRDIYEQYF
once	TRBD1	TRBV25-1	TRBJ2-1	TGTGCCAGCTCCGGGACAGGGAACAATGAGCAGTTCTTC	CASSGTGNNEQFF
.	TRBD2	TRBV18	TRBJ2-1	TGTGCCAGCTCACCACCGGGACTAGCGGGAGTGCAGTTCTTC	CASSPPGLAGVQFF
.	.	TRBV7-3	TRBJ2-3	TGTGCCAGCAGCTTATATTGGGCGCCTACTAGCACAGATACGCAGTATTTT	CASSLYWAPTSTDTQYF
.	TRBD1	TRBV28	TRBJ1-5	TGTGCCAGCAGTCTGGGACAGCGGCGATATAGCAATCAGCCCCAGCATTTT	CASSLGQRRYSNQPQHF
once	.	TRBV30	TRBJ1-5	TGTGCCTGGAGTGTACTGGAGGGAGAAGCCAATCAGCCCCAGCATTTT	CAWSVLEGEANQPQHF
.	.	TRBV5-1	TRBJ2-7	TGCGCCAGCAGCTTGACTCCCGGTTCAAGAGAGCAGTACTTC	CASSLTPGSREQYF
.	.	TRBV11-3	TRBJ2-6	TGTGCCAGCAGCTCGCGGAGTTTCTCTGGGGCCAACGTCCTGACTTTC	CASSSRSFSGANVLTF
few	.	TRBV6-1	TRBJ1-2	TGTGCCAGCAGGGCCCCAGTTAATTATGGCTACACCTTC	CASRAPVNYGYTF
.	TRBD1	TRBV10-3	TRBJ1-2	TGTGCCATCAGCCAAGACAGGGATAATGGCTACACCTTC	CAISQDRDNGYTF
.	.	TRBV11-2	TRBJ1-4	TGTGCCAGCAGCCGCGTTATTTCGGACCCACTGTTTTTT	CASSRVISDPLFF
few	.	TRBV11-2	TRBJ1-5	TGTGCCAGCAGCTTAGGGAAAGGTCAGCCCCAGCATTTT	CASSLGKGQPQHF
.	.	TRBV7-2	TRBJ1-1	TGTGCCAGCAGCTCTCGGGGGAGGAGTGAAGCTTTCTTT	CASSSRGRSEAFF
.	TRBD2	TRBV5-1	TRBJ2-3	TGCGCCAGCAGCTTGGGGACTAGCGGGAACACAGATACGCAGTATTTT	CASSLGTSGNTDTQYF
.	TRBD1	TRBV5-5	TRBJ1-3	TGTGCCAGCAGCTTGGCACAGGGGACGCCGACCGTATATTTT	CASSLAQGTPTVYF
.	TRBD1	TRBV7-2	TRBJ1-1	TGTGCCAGCAGCTTAGGATGGACAGGGGTTAAGGCTTTCTTT	CASSLGWTGVKAFF
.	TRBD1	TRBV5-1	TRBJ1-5	TGCGCCAGCAGCTTAGGGGGACAGACCGATCAGCCCCAGCATTTT	CASSLGGQTDQPQHF
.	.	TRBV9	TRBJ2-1	TGTGCCAGCAGCGTAGGAGGTTCAGGGGTGAAGCACAATGAGCAGTTCTTC	CASSVGGSGVKHNEQFF
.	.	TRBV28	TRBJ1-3	TGTGCCAGCAGTTTACCGGGGACCGTCTCTGGAAACACCATATATTTT	CASSLPGTVSGNTIYF